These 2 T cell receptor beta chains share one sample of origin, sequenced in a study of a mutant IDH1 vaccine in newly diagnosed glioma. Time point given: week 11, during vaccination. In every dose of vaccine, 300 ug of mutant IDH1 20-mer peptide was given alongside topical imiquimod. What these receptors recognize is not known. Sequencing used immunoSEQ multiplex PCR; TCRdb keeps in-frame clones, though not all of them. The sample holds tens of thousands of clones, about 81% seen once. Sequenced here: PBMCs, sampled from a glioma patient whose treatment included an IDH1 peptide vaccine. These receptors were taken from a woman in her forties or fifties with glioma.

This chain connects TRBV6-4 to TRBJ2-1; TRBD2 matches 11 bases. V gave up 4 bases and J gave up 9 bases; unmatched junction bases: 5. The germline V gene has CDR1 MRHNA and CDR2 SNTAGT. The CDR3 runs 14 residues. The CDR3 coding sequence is TGTGCCAGCAGTGCTAGCGGGGGGCCCACTGAGCAGTTCTTC. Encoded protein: CASSASGGPTEQFF.

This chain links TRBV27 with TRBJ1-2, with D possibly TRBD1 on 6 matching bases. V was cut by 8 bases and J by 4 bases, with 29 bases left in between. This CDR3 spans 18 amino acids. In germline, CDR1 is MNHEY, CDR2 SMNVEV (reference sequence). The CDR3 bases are TGTGCCAGCTGTGGGATGGGGAAGGGGGACGTCGGCGGCTATGGCTACACCTTC. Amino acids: CASCGMGKGDVGGYGYTF.